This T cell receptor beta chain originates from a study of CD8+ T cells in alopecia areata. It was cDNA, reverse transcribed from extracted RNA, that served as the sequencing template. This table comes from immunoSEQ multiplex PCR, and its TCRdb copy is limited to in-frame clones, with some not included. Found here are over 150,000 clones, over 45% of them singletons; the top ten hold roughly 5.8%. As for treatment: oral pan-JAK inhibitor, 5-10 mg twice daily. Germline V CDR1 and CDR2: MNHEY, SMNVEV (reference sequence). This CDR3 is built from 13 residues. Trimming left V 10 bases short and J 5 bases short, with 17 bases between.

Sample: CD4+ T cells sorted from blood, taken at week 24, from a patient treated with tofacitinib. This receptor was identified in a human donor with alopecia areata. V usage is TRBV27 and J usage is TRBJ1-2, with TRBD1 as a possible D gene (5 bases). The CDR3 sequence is CATARREGYGYTF. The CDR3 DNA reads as TGTGCCACCGCCCGGAGGGAGGGGTATGGCTACACCTTC.